One and the same sample provided the 3 T cell receptor beta chains below, sequenced in a study of T cell responses to AZD1222 COVID-19 vaccine. The repertoire was sequenced with immunoSEQ multiplex PCR; TCRdb's copy has only in-frame clones and lacks some. This table holds 150,000 to 160,000 clones, over 80% found once. The sample was peripheral blood, taken 28 days after the second AZD1222 dose. These receptors were obtained from an adult who received the AZD1222 COVID-19 vaccine.

CDR3 in DNA: TGTGCCAGCAGTCTTCAACCCGGAGGACTAGCGGAATTCACAGATACGCAGTATTTT. It translates to CASSLQPGGLAEFTDTQYF. The chain uses TRBV3-1 (or the pseudogene TRBV3-2) and TRBJ2-3; 10 positions match TRBD2. The germline V gene encodes CDR1 LGHDT and CDR2 YNNKEL (reference sequence). The CDR3 has 19 amino acids. V trimming: 6 bases; J trimming: 2 bases; junction bases outside the gene matches: 17.

The chain is built from TRBV5-6 and TRBJ2-3, with 9 bases fitting TRBD2. Trimming removed 4 bases from V and 7 bases from J; junction bases left unmatched: 10. Germline V lookup: CDR1 SGHDT, CDR2 YYEEEE. The CDR3 runs 15 residues. The CDR3 nucleotides are TGTGCCAGCAGCCTTCGGGGACTAGCCGTTAATACGCAGTATTTT. The encoded protein is CASSLRGLAVNTQYF.

The rearrangement uses TRBV9 and TRBJ2-1; D is ambiguous. V lost 2 bases and J 10 bases, leaving 16 bases between the germline ends. This CDR3 comprises 14 residues. The germline V gene has CDR1 SGDLS and CDR2 YYNGEE. CDR3 residues: CASSVFSSLSEQFF. The CDR3 DNA reads as TGTGCCAGCAGCGTTTTCTCATCCTTGTCCGAGCAGTTCTTC.